This entry lists 7 T cell receptor beta chains sequenced from one sample in a study of identical twins. Each CDR3 protein gets one entry after TCRdb re-called the 5' RACE reads with MiXCR. The profile shows over 500,000 distinct CDR3 sequences, about 20% of them singletons. The same sample was also used in a study of T cells expressing NK-cell markers.

The sequenced sample consisted of CD4+ T cells sorted from blood. The receptors derive from a woman aged 18-29 years in good health.

This chain links TRBV6-2 or TRBV6-3 with TRBJ2-5, with unresolved D. In germline, CDR1 is MNHEY, CDR2 SVGEGT. V was shortened by 0 bases and J by 4 bases, with 15 bases between the two germline ends. CDR3 length: 16 amino acids. The CDR3 region is CASSYSVSDLGETQYF. CDR3 bases: TGTGCCAGCAGTTACTCGGTTTCAGATCTTGGAGAGACCCAGTACTTC.

This clonotype was observed a handful of times. V is TRBV20-1 and J is TRBJ2-6; D is undetermined. CDR1 is DFQATT and CDR2 is SNEGSKA in the germline V gene (reference sequence). The CDR3 runs to 12 residues. With 4 bases removed from V and 0 bases from J, the gap between germline ends came to 1 base. CDR3 coding DNA: TGCAGTGCTATCTCTGGGGCCAACGTCCTGACTTTC. Its translation is CSAISGANVLTF.

CDR3 protein: CSARGLAGGYTQYF. The CDR3 nucleotides read TGCAGTGCTAGGGGGCTAGCGGGGGGCTATACGCAGTATTTT. The chain recombines TRBV20-1 with TRBJ2-3; 11 positions agree with TRBD2. Trimming at V came to 3 bases and at J to 7 bases, leaving 6 bases not matched to a gene. The CDR3 is 14 amino acids. The germline V gene encodes CDR1 DFQATT and CDR2 SNEGSKA (reference sequence).

The V and J genes are TRBV20-1 and TRBJ2-3, with 8 bases matching TRBD2. V dropped 5 bases and J dropped 2; count of bases not matched to a gene: 6. Germline loops: CDR1 DFQATT, CDR2 SNEGSKA (reference sequence). The CDR3 has 14 residues. The CDR3, as DNA: TGCAGTGCTCCAGCGGGGGCATACACAGATACGCAGTATTTT. This encodes CSAPAGAYTDTQYF.

CDR3 nucleotide sequence: TGTGCCAGCAGCGACCGGACAGGGGTGTGGGGCTACACCTTC. Translation gives CASSDRTGVWGYTF. V and J are TRBV5-6 and TRBJ1-2; 9 positions agree with TRBD1. The CDR3 totals 14 residues. J lost 8 bases, V lost 4 bases, and 9 bases had no gene match. Germline V gene lookup returns CDR1 SGHDT and CDR2 YYEEEE. Full variable domain (remainder filled in from reference TRBV5-6 and TRBJ1-2): DAGVTQSPTHLIKTRGQQVTLRCSPKSGHDTVSWYQQALGQGPQFIFQYYEEEERQRGNFPDRFSGHQFPNYSSELNVNALLLGDSALYLCASSDRTGVWGYTFGSGTRLTVV.

This clonotype was counted a few times. The genes are TRBV2 and TRBJ1-5; D remains ambiguous. Germline V gene data show CDR1 as SNHLY and CDR2 as FYNNEI. This CDR3 spans 13 amino acids. V gave up 7 bases and J gave up 0 bases, with 7 bases separating them. The DNA for the CDR3 is TGTGCCAGCAAGCTCGATAGCAATCAGCCCCAGCATTTT. The encoded protein is CASKLDSNQPQHF.

This sequence joins TRBV24-1 and TRBJ2-7, with TRBD2 matching 7 bases. The CDR3 loop spans 15 amino acids. Trimming cost V 4 bases and J 5 bases; bases outside gene matches: 10. Germline V lookup: CDR1 KGHDR, CDR2 SFDVKD. The CDR3 reads CATSDPREERNEQYF. The DNA for the CDR3 is TGTGCCACCAGTGACCCTCGGGAGGAAAGGAACGAGCAGTACTTC.